Each of the 24 T cell receptor beta chains below was sequenced from the same sample in a study of metastatic and nonmetastatic thyroid tumors (dated by TCRdb to between 2020 and 2021). Library prep was done by PCR. The instrument was an Illumina HiSeq 4000. TCRdb's own reprocessing of the public reads used fastp at Q25 and MiXCR and kept productive beta chains. The sample contains 53,000 or so clones, approximately 22% of them found a single time. The ten most abundant clones make up 3.5% to 5% of the sample. Before undergoing thyroid surgery, none of the patients had been given any kind of treatment. The sequenced material came from blood. The receptors shown here come from a female donor with papillary thyroid cancer or a benign thyroid nodule (not recorded which). Some clones in this sample may be carry-over from other donors' samples.

This clone has ten or more counts. The same CDR3 also results from other DNA sequences found in this sample. The chain recombines TRBV29-1 with TRBJ1-3; the D gene is possibly TRBD1 (5 bases). Germline V gives CDR1 SQVTM, CDR2 ANQGSEA. CDR3 length: 13 amino acids. Trimming stripped 4 bases from V and 4 bases from J, with 11 bases between. The CDR3 DNA follows: TGCAGCGTTGCGGGGGTTGGAGGAAACACCATATATTTT. It translates to CSVAGVGGNTIYF. The full variable domain, with the rest looked up from reference TRBV29-1 and TRBJ1-3, is SAVISQKPSRDICQRGTSLTIQCQVDSQVTMMFWYRQQPGQSLTLIATANQGSEATYESGFVIDKFPISRPNLTFSTLTVSNMSPEDSSIYLCSVAGVGGNTIYFGEGSWLTVV.

At least ten counts were recorded for this clone. The chain uses TRBV4-2 and TRBJ2-5, with D maybe TRBD2 (9 bases). The germline V gene encodes CDR1 LGHNA and CDR2 YNFKEQ. This CDR3 spans 17 amino acids. V was trimmed by 4 bases and J by 4 bases, leaving 22 bases between them. The CDR3 region has the DNA TGTGCCAGCAGCCGGACGCTGGCTAGCGGGACAGGAGAGACCCAGTACTTC. Translating it yields CASSRTLASGTGETQYF.

This clone was observed many times. The chain combines TRBV19 with TRBJ1-5, with a possible D match to TRBD1 (5 bases). Trimming cost V 7 bases and J 7 bases, with 14 bases left between them. The CDR3 length is 13 residues. The germline V gene has CDR1 LNHDA and CDR2 SQIVND (reference sequence). CDR3 protein: CASMEGDGQPQHF. CDR3 coding DNA: TGTGCCAGTATGGAAGGGGACGGACAGCCCCAGCATTTT.

Note on this clone: A much larger clonotype is one base distant, so this may be a read error. This chain joins TRBV10-3 and TRBJ2-5; TRBD1 aligns across 9 bases. Germline CDR1 ENHRY, CDR2 SYGVKD. The CDR3 extends over 13 amino acids. V was clipped by 4 bases and J by 3 bases; unmatched bases: 0. The CDR3 spells CAISGTGEETQYF. The CDR3 DNA is TGTGCCATCAGTGGGACAGGGGAAGAGACCCAGTACTTC.

Points on this clone: At one end, the junction sequence differs from germline, possibly due to a read error. The chain combines TRBV9 with TRBJ2-7; no clear D. Germline CDR1 reads SGDLS; CDR2 reads YYNGEE. The CDR3 spans 15 residues. CDR3 DNA: TGTGCCAGCAGCGTTAACGCCGGAACCGTCTACGAGCAATACTTC. Translating it yields CASSVNAGTVYEQYF.

This clone occurred many times. The V gene is TRBV27, the J gene TRBJ1-1, with 11 nucleotides matching TRBD1. The V gene end was trimmed by 1 base and the J gene end by 8 bases; junction bases not matched to a gene: 3. CDR3 length equals 14 residues. The germline gives CDR1 MNHEY, CDR2 SMNVEV (reference sequence). CDR3 bases: TGTGCCAGCAGTTTATTTGGACAGGGGGCCGAAGCTTTCTTT. It encodes CASSLFGQGAEAFF.

This clone has at least ten counts. This sample includes further DNA sequences coding for the same CDR3. The V gene is TRBV27, the J gene TRBJ1-6; possible D gene TRBD1, 6 bases. CDR1 MNHEY and CDR2 SMNVEV come from the germline V gene (reference sequence). V dropped 6 bases and J dropped 7 bases, with 13 bases sitting between them. This CDR3 is built from 14 residues. The CDR3 bases are TGTGCCAGCAGACCACAGGGAGGGAATTCACCCCTCCACTTT. This encodes CASRPQGGNSPLHF.

There are many counts of this clone. CDR3 in DNA: TGCGCCAGCAGCTCAGGACTAGCGGGGAGTTCCAAAAACATTCAGTACTTC. Translating it yields CASSSGLAGSSKNIQYF. This chain uses TRBV5-1 with TRBJ2-4; TRBD2 agrees at 12 bases. The junction had 6 bases not matched to a gene; V was cut back by 3 bases and J by 2 bases. CDR1 SGHRS and CDR2 YFSETQ come from the germline V gene. This CDR3 is 17 amino acids long.

There are many counts of this clone. The rearrangement joins TRBV30 to TRBJ2-2; TRBD1 agrees at 9 bases. V shed 3 bases, J shed 4 bases, and the junction held 12 bases outside the gene matches. The CDR3 has 17 amino acids. Germline CDR1 and CDR2: GTSNPN and SVGIG (reference sequence). The chain's CDR3 is CAWSPPGTGPFTGELFF. In DNA, the CDR3 is TGTGCCTGGAGCCCACCCGGGACAGGGCCCTTCACCGGGGAGCTGTTTTTT.

In its sample, this clone was seen many times. This chain links TRBV11-2 with TRBJ2-2; D ambiguous. V lost 5 bases and J lost 6, with 10 bases in between. The CDR3 is made up of 13 amino acids. Germline-derived CDR1 and CDR2 are SGHAT and FQNNGV. This CDR3 reads CASSPIPSGELFF. The CDR3 nucleotides are TGTGCCAGCAGCCCTATACCGTCCGGGGAGCTGTTTTTT.

This clone was seen many times. A much larger clone differs from this one at a single base, so this may be a read error. V gene TRBV20-1 combines with J gene TRBJ2-7; 8 positions agree with TRBD2. Germline V gene lookup returns CDR1 DFQATT and CDR2 SNEGSKA (reference sequence). V shed 8 bases, J shed 9 bases, and the junction held 24 bases outside the gene matches. The CDR3 is made up of 16 amino acids. CDR3 amino acids: CSSQGKWTSRSRVQYF. In DNA, the CDR3 is TGCAGTTCTCAGGGCAAATGGACTAGCAGGAGTAGGGTGCAGTACTTC.

This clone was detected ten times or more. The chain employs TRBV7-2 and TRBJ2-7, with 10 positions matching TRBD2. Germline V lookup: CDR1 SGHTA, CDR2 FQGNSA. V shed 5 bases, J shed 7 bases, and the junction held 8 bases outside the gene matches. This CDR3 spans 14 amino acids. The CDR3 bases are TGTGCCAGCAGCCGACAGAGCGGGAGGGATGAGCAGTACTTC. Its protein product is CASSRQSGRDEQYF.

In the case of this clone: Germline and junction disagree at one end, which may indicate a read error. The chain uses TRBV7-8 and TRBJ2-7; possibly TRBD2 for D (5 bases). The germline V gene encodes CDR1 SGHVS and CDR2 FQNEAQ. The CDR3 is made up of 18 amino acids. The CDR3 sequence is CASSSRTRGGVVAYEPYF. The CDR3 DNA reads as TGTGCCAGCAGCTCCCGGACTCGCGGAGGAGTGGTGGCCTACGAGCCGTACTTC.

This clone has a count of ten or more. The rearrangement joins TRBV19 to TRBJ1-3, with D unresolved. Trimming left V 7 bases short and J 0 bases short, with 10 bases between. Germline values: CDR1 LNHDA, CDR2 SQIVND (reference sequence). This CDR3 comprises 14 residues. CDR3 coding DNA: TGTGCCAGTACCGGGCCGAACTCTGGAAACACCATATATTTT. This codes for CASTGPNSGNTIYF. The full variable domain, with the rest looked up from reference TRBV19 and TRBJ1-3, is DGGITQSPKYLFRKEGQNVTLSCEQNLNHDAMYWYRQDPGQGLRLIYYSQIVNDFQKGDIAEGYSVSREKKESFPLTVTSAQKNPTAFYLCASTGPNSGNTIYFGEGSWLTVV.

Ten or more counts support this clone. The chain recombines TRBV5-1 with TRBJ2-5, with 7 bases identical to TRBD2. Germline V gene sequence: CDR1 SGHRS, CDR2 YFSETQ. The length of the CDR3 is 13 residues. J was trimmed by 5 bases and V by 7 bases; bases with no gene match: 8. The CDR3 bases are TGCGCCAGCGGCGGGGCGGGAGTTGAGACCCAGTACTTC. It is translated as CASGGAGVETQYF.

About this clone: One end of the junction fails to match germline, which may point to a read error. V and J are TRBV5-1 and TRBJ2-2, with D possibly TRBD1 on 5 matching bases. The CDR3 runs 16 residues. In germline, CDR1 is SGHRS, CDR2 YFSETQ. CDR3 nucleotide sequence: TGCGCCAGCAGCACCTGGACACCGGTCCGGACCGTGGAGCTGTTTTTT. This translates into CASSTWTPVRTVELFF.

As concerns this clone: This could be a read error, since a much larger clone is one nucleotide away. The chain recombines TRBV20-1 with TRBJ2-5, with D possibly matching TRBD1 (5 bases). V lost 0 bases to trimming and J lost 5 bases, with 16 bases between them. The germline V gene encodes CDR1 DFQATT and CDR2 SNEGSKA (reference sequence). The CDR3 totals 15 residues. In nucleotides, the CDR3 is TGCAGTGCTAGAGATTCGTACAGGTTCCCGGAGACCCAGTACTTC. Translating it yields CSARDSYRFPETQYF.

In its sample, this clone was seen many times. The chain uses TRBV30 and TRBJ1-1; D may be TRBD1 (6 bases). This CDR3 has 15 residues. CDR1 is GTSNPN and CDR2 is SVGIG in the germline V gene (reference sequence). Trimming shortened V by 3 bases and J by 3 bases, and 17 bases separated the two germline ends. CDR3 in amino acids: CAWRQKAGAHTEAFF. The DNA of the CDR3 is TGTGCCTGGAGACAAAAGGCGGGGGCTCACACTGAAGCTTTCTTT.

This clone was found many times. The chain joins TRBV20-1 to TRBJ2-1, with TRBD2 matching over 10 bases. Per germline, CDR1 DFQATT and CDR2 SNEGSKA (reference sequence). CDR3 length equals 12 residues. Trimming took 5 bases from V and 11 from J; bases not matched to a gene: 6. The CDR3 here is CSAEPTSGKQFF. In DNA form, the CDR3 reads TGCAGTGCTGAGCCTACTAGCGGGAAGCAGTTCTTC.

Many counts were recorded for this clone. The chain's CDR3 is CAISQGRDNQPQHF. The CDR3 DNA sequence: TGTGCCATCAGTCAAGGACGGGACAATCAGCCCCAGCATTTT. V is TRBV10-3 and J is TRBJ1-5, with unresolved D. In germline, CDR1 is ENHRY, CDR2 SYGVKD. This CDR3 contains 14 residues. V lost 5 bases and J 3 bases, leaving 11 bases between the germline ends.

As concerns this clone: This may come from a read error, since a much larger clone is one base off. Written as DNA, the CDR3 is TGTGCCAGTAGGGGGGGGTGCTATGAGCAGTTCTTC. The encoded protein is CASRGGCYEQFF. This sequence joins TRBV19 and TRBJ2-1; 7 positions match TRBD2. J gave up 8 bases and V 6 bases, and 4 bases lay outside the gene matches. Germline V lookup: CDR1 LNHDA, CDR2 SQIVND (reference sequence). The CDR3 consists of 12 residues. The complete variable domain, with remaining parts taken from reference TRBV19 and TRBJ2-1, reads DGGITQSPKYLFRKEGQNVTLSCEQNLNHDAMYWYRQDPGQGLRLIYYSQIVNDFQKGDIAEGYSVSREKKESFPLTVTSAQKNPTAFYLCASRGGCYEQFFGPGTRLTVL.

This clone was recorded at least ten times. The V gene is TRBV10-3, the J gene TRBJ2-1; 7 bases line up with TRBD2. Looked up from germline, CDR1 is ENHRY and CDR2 is SYGVKD. The ends lost 0 bases at V and 7 bases at J; junction bases unmatched: 12. CDR3 length: 17 amino acids. The CDR3 coding sequence is TGTGCCATCAGTGAGTCAGTCACCCCGGGACTACTAAATGAGCAGTTCTTC. It encodes CAISESVTPGLLNEQFF.

This clone was counted ten times or more. The rearrangement joins TRBV28 to TRBJ1-4; a weak D match, TRBD1 (5 bases). The CDR3 contains 14 residues. The ends were cut back, 7 bases at V and 8 bases at J, with 17 bases in the middle. CDR1 MDHEN and CDR2 SYDVKM come from the germline V gene. CDR3 sequence reads: CASTHRGYSEKLFF. CDR3 nucleotides: TGTGCCAGCACCCATAGGGGTTATAGCGAAAAACTGTTTTTT.

This clone was picked up many times. The rearrangement uses TRBV9 and TRBJ1-1, with D tentatively TRBD1 (5 bases). V lost 3 bases to trimming and J lost 0 bases, with 12 bases between them. This CDR3 is built from 15 residues. CDR1 and CDR2 from the germline V gene are SGDLS and YYNGEE. The CDR3 here is CASSALGTVNTEAFF. CDR3 sequence (DNA): TGTGCCAGCAGCGCCCTCGGGACGGTGAACACTGAAGCTTTCTTT.